The next 21 T cell receptor beta chains were all read from a single sample in a study of blood T cell repertoires in COVID-19. The repertoire was sequenced with immunoSEQ multiplex PCR; TCRdb's copy has only in-frame clones and lacks some. The sample has fewer than 130,000 clones, over 75% seen once. Specimen: peripheral blood. These receptors originate from a woman of 80 years or more with acute or convalescent COVID-19.

The V and J genes are TRBV21-1 and TRBJ1-2. TRBV21-1 is an annotated pseudogene. This CDR3 region has 17 residues. CDR3 sequence: CASSAPFGGGPIHGYTF. The CDR3 coding sequence is TGTGCCAGCAGCGCTCCGTTCGGGGGGGGCCCTATCCATGGCTACACCTTC.

The genes are TRBV9 and TRBJ2-2, with TRBD1 as a possible D gene (5 bases). Germline V gene data show CDR1 as SGDLS and CDR2 as YYNGEE. The CDR3 is 15 amino acids. Trimming removed 2 bases at V and 3 bases at J, with 11 bases between. CDR3 sequence reads: CASSVGQTDTGELFF. The CDR3 nucleotides read TGTGCCAGCAGCGTGGGGCAGACTGACACCGGGGAGCTGTTTTTT.

The rearrangement uses TRBV6-4 and TRBJ1-1; possible D gene TRBD1, 6 bases. This CDR3 has 14 residues. The germline CDR1 and CDR2 sequences are MRHNA and SNTAGT. V was shortened by 3 bases and J by 7 bases, with 15 bases between the two germline ends. In DNA form, the CDR3 reads TGTGCCAGCAGTGAGACCCGGGACACCAATGAAGCTTTCTTT. Translating it yields CASSETRDTNEAFF.

The chain links TRBV6-7 to TRBJ2-2; weak D call: TRBD1 (5 bases). TRBV6-7 is given ORF status, its function remaining uncertain. CDR3 length equals 17 residues. V was shortened by 2 bases and J by 0 bases, with 13 bases between the two germline ends. CDR3 in DNA: TGTGCCAGCAGTTACGTGAAGGGCAGGGCGAACACCGGGGAGCTGTTTTTT. As protein: CASSYVKGRANTGELFF.

This chain joins TRBV19 and TRBJ1-5; 7 bases agree with TRBD1. This CDR3 comprises 14 residues. Germline CDR1 reads LNHDA; CDR2 reads SQIVND (reference sequence). V was pared by 5 bases and J by 4 bases, with 5 bases of the junction left unmatched. The DNA for the CDR3 is TGTGCCAGTAGTGTGACAGGGCTAAATCAGCCCCAGCATTTT. It specifies CASSVTGLNQPQHF.

V and J are TRBV7-8 and TRBJ2-7, with a possible D match to TRBD2 (5 bases). V lost 5 bases and J lost 1, with 12 bases in between. The CDR3 covers 14 residues. The germline V gene encodes CDR1 SGHVS and CDR2 FQNEAQ. In DNA form, the CDR3 reads TGTGCCAGCAGCCCCCGGACGGGATCCTACGAGCAGTACTTC. Its protein product is CASSPRTGSYEQYF.

The chain is built from TRBV7-8 and TRBJ2-5; 7 bases match TRBD1. The germline CDR1 and CDR2 sequences are SGHVS and FQNEAQ. V lost 4 bases and J lost 5; bases outside the gene matches: 13. The CDR3 extends over 16 amino acids. The CDR3 sequence: CASSSRTGEGRETQYF. CDR3 sequence (DNA): TGTGCCAGCAGCTCGAGGACAGGAGAGGGGCGTGAGACCCAGTACTTC. The whole variable domain, remainder taken from reference TRBV7-8 and TRBJ2-5, is GAGVSQSPRYKVAKRGQDVALRCDPISGHVSLFWYQQALGQGPEFLTYFQNEAQLDKSGLPSDRFFAERPEGSVSTLKIQRTQQEDSAVYLCASSSRTGEGRETQYFGPGTRLLVL.

The CDR3 protein is CSVQGDGEKLFF. Written as DNA, the CDR3 is TGCAGCGTGCAGGGGGATGGAGAAAAACTGTTTTTT. The chain employs TRBV29-1 and TRBJ1-4; 7 nucleotides line up with TRBD1. CDR1 and CDR2 from the germline V gene are SQVTM and ANQGSEA. V shed 6 bases, J shed 8 bases, and the junction held 6 bases outside the gene matches. The CDR3 is 12 amino acids.

This chain uses TRBV3-1 (or the pseudogene TRBV3-2) with TRBJ2-7; possibly TRBD2 for D (5 bases). This CDR3 comprises 17 residues. CDR1 LGHDT and CDR2 YNNKEL come from the germline V gene (reference sequence). The V gene lost 4 bases and the J gene lost 9 bases, with 28 bases spanning the gap. Here the CDR3 DNA reads TGTGCCAGCAGCCCCAAGAACGGGCGAGGGATCCTACCGTGGCAGTACTTC. Its translation: CASSPKNGRGILPWQYF.

The V and J genes are TRBV4-2 and TRBJ1-5; perhaps TRBD1 as D (6 bases). The V end was cut by 0 bases, the J end by 2 bases, with 8 bases between. Germline CDR1 reads LGHNA; CDR2 reads YNFKEQ. There are 15 residues in the CDR3. The CDR3 DNA reads as TGTGCCAGCAGCCAAGATTCAGGGGGCAATCAGCCCCAGCATTTT. Amino acid sequence: CASSQDSGGNQPQHF.

The chain employs TRBV27 and TRBJ2-3; 7 nucleotides align to TRBD2. V gave up 2 bases and J gave up 2 bases; unmatched junction bases: 4. Germline V gene sequence: CDR1 MNHEY, CDR2 SMNVEV (reference sequence). The CDR3 totals 15 residues. CDR3 loop: CASSLSGAPTDTQYF. CDR3 DNA: TGTGCCAGCAGTTTAAGCGGGGCCCCCACAGATACGCAGTATTTT.

This clone was counted a single time. The chain uses TRBV30 and TRBJ1-2; 8 nucleotides match TRBD1. The CDR3 contains 13 residues. The germline V gene encodes CDR1 GTSNPN and CDR2 SVGIG (reference sequence). V lost 4 bases to trimming and J lost 7 bases; unmatched junction nucleotides: 8. CDR3 region: CAWIAQGGGGYTF. The CDR3, as DNA: TGTGCCTGGATTGCACAGGGGGGTGGTGGCTACACCTTC.

The chain uses TRBV28 and TRBJ2-7; D gene unclear. This CDR3 has 11 residues. Trimming shortened V by 6 bases and J by 1 base, and 4 bases separated the two germline ends. Looked up from germline, CDR1 is MDHEN and CDR2 is SYDVKM. This CDR3 reads CASSRSYEQYF. The CDR3 DNA reads TGTGCCAGCAGCAGGTCCTACGAGCAGTACTTC.

J is TRBJ1-5 and V is TRBV6-5; the D gene is possibly TRBD1 (6 bases). Germline CDR1 and CDR2: MNHEY and SVGAGI. This CDR3 region has 12 residues. The germline V and J ends were trimmed by 5 bases and 15 bases, with 17 bases remaining between them. The CDR3 region is CASSTTGRGGHF. The CDR3 nucleotides read TGTGCCAGCAGTACGACCGGGAGGGGGGGGCATTTT.

The chain recombines TRBV6-6 with TRBJ1-4, with D uncertain. Trimming removed 5 bases at V and 4 bases at J, with 5 bases between. Germline V gives CDR1 MNHNY, CDR2 SVGAGI (reference sequence). CDR3 size: 12 residues. CDR3 residues: CASSAVNEKLFF. The CDR3 DNA follows: TGTGCCAGCAGTGCGGTTAATGAAAAACTGTTTTTT.

The table lists this clone with a few counts. The V gene is TRBV24-1, the J gene TRBJ2-3; no reliable D call. This CDR3 is built from 15 residues. The ends were cut back, 4 bases at V and 6 bases at J, with 16 bases in the middle. The germline gives CDR1 KGHDR, CDR2 SFDVKD. The CDR3 bases are TGTGCCACCAGTGAAGTGTCTACGTTCACGGATACGCAGTATTTT. Amino acids: CATSEVSTFTDTQYF.

The chain carries TRBV7-2 and TRBJ2-1; 8 nucleotides align to TRBD1. CDR1 is SGHTA, CDR2 FQGNSA, per germline. The CDR3 has 15 residues. After removal of 3 bases from V and 8 bases from J, the junction contained 9 bases not matched to a gene. In DNA form, the CDR3 reads TGTGCCAGCAGCTTGGACAGGGCGCTTGTCGATGAGCAGTTCTTC. It is translated as CASSLDRALVDEQFF. Filled out from reference TRBV7-2 and TRBJ2-1, the complete variable domain reads GAGVSQSPSNKVTEKGKDVELRCDPISGHTALYWYRQSLGQGLEFLIYFQGNSAPDKSGLPSDRFSAERTGGSVSTLTIQRTQQEDSAVYLCASSLDRALVDEQFFGPGTRLTVL.

V and J are TRBV30 and TRBJ2-7, with D perhaps matching TRBD2 (5 bases). Germline CDR1 GTSNPN, CDR2 SVGIG (reference sequence). V lost 3 bases to trimming and J lost 5 bases, with 17 bases between them. The CDR3 runs to 14 residues. The CDR3 region has the DNA TGTGCCTGGAGCCGACCCACGGGGAATAACGAGCAGTACTTC. Its translation: CAWSRPTGNNEQYF.

The CDR3 sequence is CASSNFNARGTEAFF. The CDR3 DNA reads TGTGCCAGCAGTAATTTCAACGCTAGGGGCACTGAAGCTTTCTTT. This chain connects TRBV5-6 to TRBJ1-1, with D possibly TRBD1 on 5 matching bases. This CDR3 is built from 15 residues. Germline V gene lookup returns CDR1 SGHDT and CDR2 YYEEEE. Trimming left V 5 bases short and J 4 bases short, with 18 bases between.

The V gene is TRBV5-6, the J gene TRBJ1-2; 11 positions agree with TRBD1. CDR3 length: 15 amino acids. The germline gives CDR1 SGHDT, CDR2 YYEEEE. The V segment lost 1 base and the J segment 2 bases; nucleotides outside the gene matches: 1. The CDR3 region has the DNA TGTGCCAGCAGCTTGTGGGACAGGGGGAACTATGGCTACACCTTC. It encodes CASSLWDRGNYGYTF. Full variable domain (outside the CDR3, taken from reference TRBV5-6 and TRBJ1-2): DAGVTQSPTHLIKTRGQQVTLRCSPKSGHDTVSWYQQALGQGPQFIFQYYEEEERQRGNFPDRFSGHQFPNYSSELNVNALLLGDSALYLCASSLWDRGNYGYTFGSGTRLTVV.

The chain uses TRBV5-5 and TRBJ2-1; possible D gene TRBD1, 6 bases. From germline, CDR1 is SGHKS and CDR2 YYEKEE (reference sequence). Trimming pared 2 bases from V and 3 bases from J, leaving 12 bases between. The CDR3 is 15 amino acids. The CDR3 sequence is CASSFSRGSYNEQFF. The CDR3 nucleotides are TGTGCCAGCAGCTTTAGCAGGGGAAGCTACAATGAGCAGTTCTTC.